Listed below are T cell receptor beta chains from one sample, sequenced in a study of cytotoxic CD8 clonotypes in ibrutinib-treated CLL. The assay was immunoSEQ multiplex PCR, and TCRdb's table has in-frame clones only and misses some. The repertoire holds about 160,000 clones, with around nine tenths as singletons. The sequences come from PBMCs, collected at disease progression, from a patient treated with ibrutinib. The receptors stem from a human donor with chronic lymphocytic leukemia. Each CDR3 is given with its conserved first and last residue. The D gene is left open where the match is weak. Expanded clones get a size class; other rows say once, few or many, or leave the size out.

j_gene | d_gene | abundance | v_gene | CDR3nt | CDR3aa
TRBJ2-6 | . | . | TRBV5-1 | TGCGCCAGCAGCCCTCTCAAAGGGACTGGGGCCAACGTCCTGACTTTC | CASSPLKGTGANVLTF
TRBJ2-3 | . | . | TRBV30 | TGTGCCTGGACCGTGGGCACAGATACGCAGTATTTT | CAWTVGTDTQYF
TRBJ2-2 | . | . | TRBV20-1 | TGCAGTGCTGAGGACACCGGGGAGCTGTTTTTT | CSAEDTGELFF
TRBJ2-3 | . | . | TRBV7-9 | TGTGCCTCAAAGTTAACTTCGGGTGAGGTAGATACGCAGTATTTT | CASKLTSGEVDTQYF
TRBJ2-2 | TRBD2 | . | TRBV7-3 | TGTGCCAGCAGCACACGGACTAGCGAATCAGCCGGGGAGCTGTTTTTT | CASSTRTSESAGELFF
TRBJ2-3 | . | . | TRBV9 | TGTGCCAGTAACGGCGGAACCACAGATACGCAGTATTTT | CASNGGTTDTQYF
TRBJ2-5 | . | . | TRBV6-5 | TGTGCCAGCAGTTCTACGACAGTTGGGGAGAAGACCCAGTACTTC | CASSSTTVGEKTQYF
TRBJ2-3 | . | . | TRBV7-7 | TGTGCTAGCAGCCGAGGCAAGGGAGAGGGTACGCAGTATTTT | CASSRGKGEGTQYF
TRBJ2-3 | . | . | TRBV28 | TGTGCCAGCAGTCTCGCGGCATGGGACACCTACACAGATACGCAGTATTTT | CASSLAAWDTYTDTQYF
TRBJ2-5 | . | once | TRBV7-9 | TGTGCCAGCAGCTTAGCGCAGGGGGAGACCCAGTACTTC | CASSLAQGETQYF
TRBJ2-7 | TRBD1 | few | TRBV6-6 | TGTGCCAGCAGGGATTCCGGGACAGGGAAATCCTACGAGCAGTACTTC | CASRDSGTGKSYEQYF
TRBJ2-1 | . | . | TRBV27 | TGTGCCAGCAGTTTAAGAGGCAGGTTCGAACCATTCTCCTACAATGAGCAGTTCTTC | CASSLRGRFEPFSYNEQFF
TRBJ2-7 | . | . | TRBV7-9 | TGTGCCAGCAGCTTAGCGTCGAAGTACGAGCAGTACTTC | CASSLASKYEQYF
TRBJ1-2 | . | . | TRBV30 | TGTGCCTGGAGTGTACGTGGTGGCTACACCTTC | CAWSVRGGYTF
TRBJ2-2 | . | . | TRBV5-1 | TGCGCCAGCAGCTTTTCAAGGGTAGAAACCTCCGGGGAGCTGTTTTTT | CASSFSRVETSGELFF
TRBJ1-1 | . | . | TRBV4-3 | TGCGCCAGCAGCCAAGATCAAAGGGCTAGTCGGGAAGCTTTCTTT | CASSQDQRASREAFF
TRBJ1-2 | . | few | TRBV6-1 | TGTGCCAGCAGTGAAGCAGGAACAGACTTTGGCTACACCTTC | CASSEAGTDFGYTF
TRBJ1-5 | . | . | TRBV7-9 | TGTGCCAGCAGCTCATCCATGGGAGCAGGTCAGCCCCAGCATTTT | CASSSSMGAGQPQHF
TRBJ1-1 | . | . | TRBV6-1 | TGTGCCAGCAGTGAAACTGGGAACGGAAGAATGAACACTGAAGCTTTCTTT | CASSETGNGRMNTEAFF
TRBJ2-5 | . | . | TRBV4-3 | TGCGCCAGCAGCCAAGGGTATTACAGAAGAGAAGAGACCCAGTACTTC | CASSQGYYRREETQYF
TRBJ2-7 | . | . | TRBV7-8 | TGTGCCAGCAGCTTAGGAGGCCTCCCCTACGAGCAGTACTTC | CASSLGGLPYEQYF
TRBJ2-1 | TRBD2 | . | TRBV4-1 | TGCGCCAGCAGCCAGAGGGGCGGGCCGAAGCGGGACCACAATGAGCAGTTCTTC | CASSQRGGPKRDHNEQFF
TRBJ2-7 | . | . | TRBV7-9 | TGTGCCAGCACCTCTAGCGCCGCCTACGAGCAGTACTTC | CASTSSAAYEQYF
TRBJ1-4 | . | once | TRBV18 | TGTGCCAGCTCACCTCAGGGCGATGAAAAACTGTTTTTT | CASSPQGDEKLFF
TRBJ2-4 | . | . | TRBV7-2 | TGTGCCACTCGGACCCGGGACCTTAAAAACATTCAGTACTTC | CATRTRDLKNIQYF
TRBJ1-5 | TRBD1 | . | TRBV7-9 | TGTGCCAGCAGTACTACAGGGGGGGATCAGCCCCAGCATTTT | CASSTTGGDQPQHF
TRBJ1-5 | TRBD1 | many | TRBV10-3 | TGTGCCATCGCCCAGGGGGCTCACAATAGCAATCAGCCCCAGCATTTT | CAIAQGAHNSNQPQHF
TRBJ2-2 | TRBD2 | . | TRBV15 | TGTGCCACCAGCAGAGATTCCTCACTAGCGGGAGTTTCCGGGGAGCTGTTTTTT | CATSRDSSLAGVSGELFF
TRBJ2-3 | . | . | TRBV10-1 | TGCGCCAGCAGTGCGGCTACATCACCGAATACGCAGTATTTT | CASSAATSPNTQYF
TRBJ2-3 | . | . | TRBV7-3 | TGTGCCAGCAGCTTTACTCGCACAGATACGCAGTATTTT | CASSFTRTDTQYF
TRBJ2-3 | . | . | TRBV6-6 | TGTGCCAGCAGTTACTCGATGGGGGAGGGCACAGATACGCAGTATTTT | CASSYSMGEGTDTQYF
TRBJ2-7 | TRBD1 | . | TRBV28 | TGTGCCAGCAGAACCCTGGGACAGGGGGTACTAGGGGAGCAGTACTTC | CASRTLGQGVLGEQYF
TRBJ1-3 | . | . | TRBV11-3 | TGTGCCAGCAGCCCACCTGGAAACACCATATATTTT | CASSPPGNTIYF
TRBJ1-5 | . | . | TRBV28 | TGTGCCAGCAGTTTCAGGGGTTATCAGCCCCAGCATTTT | CASSFRGYQPQHF
TRBJ2-7 | . | . | TRBV6-1 | TGTGCCAGCAGGGTTCAGGACACACCACCCTACGAGCAGTACTTC | CASRVQDTPPYEQYF
TRBJ2-2 | . | . | TRBV7-3 | TGTGCCAGCAGCTTCAGGGGAGGGATCTCCGGGGAGCTGTTTTTT | CASSFRGGISGELFF
TRBJ2-7 | TRBD1 | . | TRBV25-1 | TGTGCCAGCAGTGACCGGGACAGCCTCTACGAGCAGTACTTC | CASSDRDSLYEQYF
TRBJ2-3 | . | . | TRBV27 | TGTGCCAGCCGCAGGGCGTCTCCGTCAAATACGCAGTATTTT | CASRRASPSNTQYF
TRBJ1-5 | TRBD1 | . | TRBV14 | TGTGCCAGCAGCCCCCGGGACAGGGGTAGCAATCAGCCCCAGCATTTT | CASSPRDRGSNQPQHF
TRBJ1-2 | . | once | TRBV19 | TGTGCCACCGCCTCGACAGGTCAAGGCTATGGCTACACCTTC | CATASTGQGYGYTF
TRBJ2-3 | . | . | TRBV28 | TGTGCCAGCAACAGATTCCCAGATACGCAGTATTTT | CASNRFPDTQYF
TRBJ2-7 | . | . | TRBV7-9 | TGTGCCAGCAGCTTACGGGGGTTCGGAGACGAGCAGTACTTC | CASSLRGFGDEQYF
TRBJ2-7 | . | . | TRBV2 | TGTGCCAGCAGATCACAGGGTCTCTACGAGCAGTACTTC | CASRSQGLYEQYF
TRBJ2-5 | TRBD2 | . | TRBV19 | TGTGCCAGTAGTATCGGCCGACTAGCGGGAGGAGTGGAGACCCAGTACTTC | CASSIGRLAGGVETQYF
TRBJ2-1 | TRBD2 | once | TRBV2 | TGTGCCAGCAGGCCAGGACTAGCGGGAGGGCCTAGTTCCTACAATGAGCAGTTCTTC | CASRPGLAGGPSSYNEQFF
TRBJ1-5 | TRBD1 | . | TRBV28 | TGTGCCAGCAGTTTCCCCGGACAGGGACCGTATAGCAATCAGCCCCAGCATTTT | CASSFPGQGPYSNQPQHF
TRBJ2-5 | . | . | TRBV2 | TGTGCCAGCGCCCCGCAGGAGACCCAGTACTTC | CASAPQETQYF
TRBJ1-3 | . | . | TRBV6-6 | TGTGCCAGCAGCCAGGACCCATTTCGGGACACCATATATTTT | CASSQDPFRDTIYF
TRBJ1-1 | . | . | TRBV5-4 | TGTGCCAGCAGCTTAGGGGGAGGGGACGCTGAAGCTTTCTTT | CASSLGGGDAEAFF
TRBJ2-6 | TRBD1 | once | TRBV4-3 | TGCGCCAGCAGTGACAGGGCTGGGGCCAACGTCCTGACTTTC | CASSDRAGANVLTF
TRBJ2-7 | TRBD1 | . | TRBV19 | TGTGCCAGTCGCACGCGGCGGGACAGGGGGCAGCAGTACTTC | CASRTRRDRGQQYF
TRBJ1-5 | . | . | TRBV29-1 | TGCAGCGTTCGGGCTAGCAATCAGCCCCAGCATTTT | CSVRASNQPQHF
TRBJ1-5 | . | once | TRBV4-1 | TGCGCCAGCAGCCAATCCAGCAATCAGCCCCAGCATTTT | CASSQSSNQPQHF